Listed below are T cell receptor beta chains from one sample, sequenced in a study of a mutant IDH1 vaccine in newly diagnosed glioma. Their antigens are not known. The assay was immunoSEQ multiplex PCR, and TCRdb's table has in-frame clones only and misses some. The sample carries 45,000 to 70,000 clones, approximately 82% recorded once. The sample in question was PBMCs, obtained from a glioma patient whose treatment included an IDH1 peptide vaccine. All receptors come from a man aged 30-40 years with glioma. The CDR3 runs from the conserved cysteine through the conserved F or W. D genes are given only for firm matches. Size tells how often a clone was seen (once, few, many) or the class of an expanded clone, and some rows leave it out.

V gene	clone size	CDR3 length	D gene	J gene	CDR3 DNA	CDR3 protein
TRBV15	once	16	-	TRBJ1-4	TGTGCCACCAGCAGTGGGCCCAGCCGGGGGGGTGAAAAACTGTTTTTT	CATSSGPSRGGEKLFF
TRBV2	-	13	-	TRBJ2-7	TGTGCCAGCAGTGGGTATGAGGGCTACGAGCAGTACTTC	CASSGYEGYEQYF
TRBV5-4	-	15	-	TRBJ2-5	TGTGCCAGCAGCTTCAACAGGGGAGGGAGCGAGACCCAGTACTTC	CASSFNRGGSETQYF
TRBV2	-	13	-	TRBJ2-7	TGTGCCAGCCGGCGGACGGCGGAGGGCGAGCAGTACTTC	CASRRTAEGEQYF
TRBV18	-	18	TRBD2	TRBJ2-1	TGTGCCAGCCGTAGTATGGGACTAGCGGGGTCCTCCTACAATGAGCAGTTCTTC	CASRSMGLAGSSYNEQFF
TRBV5-1	few	16	-	TRBJ1-2	TGCGCCAGCAGCTCCCAAGGGCCAGGGGATAACTATGGCTACACCTTC	CASSSQGPGDNYGYTF
TRBV19	few	15	-	TRBJ1-1	TGTGCCATTATCGCCCGTAACGGGGGGCACACTGAAGCTTTCTTT	CAIIARNGGHTEAFF
TRBV5-1	-	14	-	TRBJ1-1	TGCGCCAGCAGCTTGGAAGGGTCGGTCGCTGAAGCTTTCTTT	CASSLEGSVAEAFF
TRBV28	-	16	-	TRBJ2-2	TGTGCCAGCAGTTTATTTAAGGCAGGGGGGACCGGGGAGCTGTTTTTT	CASSLFKAGGTGELFF
TRBV7-7	-	13	TRBD2	TRBJ2-5	TGTGCCAGCAGCTCGACTAGCGGAGAGACCCAGTACTTC	CASSSTSGETQYF
TRBV4-2	-	18	TRBD2	TRBJ2-2	TGTGCCAGCAGCCAAGATGGGGCGGGGGAGCCTAACACCGGGGAGCTGTTTTTT	CASSQDGAGEPNTGELFF
TRBV27	once	12	-	TRBJ2-2	TGTGCCAGTAAACAGGGCACCGGGGAGCTGTTTTTT	CASKQGTGELFF
TRBV29-1	-	12	-	TRBJ1-1	TGCAGCGTTCGGGGCCTGAACACTGAAGCTTTCTTT	CSVRGLNTEAFF
TRBV7-2	-	16	-	TRBJ1-6	TGTGCCAGCAGCTTAGGGGCAGGGAGGCCATATTCACCCCTCCACTTT	CASSLGAGRPYSPLHF
TRBV2	-	15	-	TRBJ2-4	TGTGCCAGCAGTGAGGACCGACTAGCCAAAAACATTCAGTACTTC	CASSEDRLAKNIQYF
TRBV29-1	-	13	TRBD1	TRBJ1-1	TGCAGCGTTATCAGACAGGGGGTGGGTGAAGCTTTCTTT	CSVIRQGVGEAFF
TRBV6-4	-	13	-	TRBJ1-6	TGTGCCAGCAGTGCGGGAGTTCGAGCACCCCTCCACTTT	CASSAGVRAPLHF
TRBV6-1	-	13	TRBD1	TRBJ2-7	TGTGCCAGCATTCCCGGACAGGACTACGAGCAGTACTTC	CASIPGQDYEQYF
TRBV5-6	-	14	-	TRBJ1-5	TGTGCCAGCAGCTTGGGTTTGGGGGCCATACCCCTTCATTTT	CASSLGLGAIPLHF
TRBV28	-	17	-	TRBJ2-5	TGTGCCAGCAGTTTGACTGTTACCCGCTACCGGAAGGAGACCCAGTACTTC	CASSLTVTRYRKETQYF
TRBV6-5	-	15	TRBD1	TRBJ2-4	TGTGCCAGCAGAAGACGACAGGGGGCCAAAAACATTCAGTACTTC	CASRRRQGAKNIQYF
TRBV9	-	17	TRBD2	TRBJ2-5	TGTGCCAGCAGCGTAGGGCCTAGCGGGGGGGGACAAGAGACCCAGTACTTC	CASSVGPSGGGQETQYF
TRBV2	-	15	TRBD2	TRBJ2-1	TGTGCCAGCAGCAAGCTAGCGGGGGCCAACAATGAGCAGTTCTTC	CASSKLAGANNEQFF
TRBV29-1	-	12	-	TRBJ1-1	TGCAGCGTCGTCGAAATGAACACTGAAGCTTTCTTT	CSVVEMNTEAFF
TRBV7-9	-	12	-	TRBJ2-5	TGTGCCAGCAGCTTAGGCGGGGAGATGGGGTACTTC	CASSLGGEMGYF
TRBV6-5	-	14	-	TRBJ1-1	TGTGCCAGCAGTGAAAACTTGGGGAACACTGAAGCTTTCTTT	CASSENLGNTEAFF
TRBV7-9	-	15	TRBD1	TRBJ1-2	TGTGCCAGCAGCTCCATGACAGGGACGCCCTATGGCTACACCTTC	CASSSMTGTPYGYTF
TRBV5-3	-	12	-	TRBJ2-5	TGTGCCACCTGGGCCCAGGGGGAGACCCAGTACTTC	CATWAQGETQYF
TRBV7-9	-	14	-	TRBJ2-5	TGTGCCAGCAGCCCGGTTAATGCCCAAGAGACCCAGTACTTC	CASSPVNAQETQYF
TRBV5-1	-	15	-	TRBJ2-7	TGCGCCAGCAGCTTGGAAGGTAGAGGGACCAACGAGCAGTACTTC	CASSLEGRGTNEQYF